This TCR beta chain stems from a study of response to subunit inactivated influenza vaccine. One entry per CDR3 protein, called by TCRdb with MiXCR from the RT-PCR reads. The sample has roughly 550,000 distinct CDR3 sequences, less than 25% seen once; the top ten hold approximately 3%. Germline CDR1 reads MNHEY; CDR2 reads SVGEGT. This CDR3 comprises 18 residues. V dropped 2 bases and J dropped 3; count of bases not matched to a gene: 16. These sequences were also reported in another study, on T cells expressing NK-cell markers. In that study: For TCR beta, cDNA was produced by 5'RACE template switching with UMIs. Seven of the eight sequenced donors were HCMV-seropositive; one was seronegative.

The TCR originated in a man aged 45-60 years who received an inactivated influenza vaccine. The chain uses TRBV6-2 or TRBV6-3 and TRBJ2-7; TRBD2 matches 7 bases. The starting material was CD4+ T cells sorted from PBMCs, obtained approximately 13 days after vaccination. The DNA for the CDR3 is TGTGCCAGCAGTTACGGACGAACGGGAGGAAAGCAGAGCTACGAGCAGTACTTC. Amino acid sequence: CASSYGRTGGKQSYEQYF.